These 5 T cell receptor beta chains came from one sample sequenced in a study of blood T cell repertoires in COVID-19. Method: immunoSEQ multiplex PCR; TCRdb's copy keeps in-frame clones and lacks some. The sample has 150,000 to 200,000 clones, more than 75% seen once. Sequencing was carried out using peripheral blood. The receptors were gathered from a human donor in a cohort sampled during active COVID-19.

The chain carries TRBV6-6 and TRBJ1-2, with 9 nucleotides matching TRBD1. The CDR3 covers 17 residues. V gave up 5 bases and J gave up 0 bases; unmatched junction bases: 10. From germline, CDR1 is MNHNY and CDR2 SVGAGI (reference sequence). DNA for the CDR3: TGTGCCAGCAGTCCCCGGACAGGGGAAGGAGCTAACTATGGCTACACCTTC. Protein: CASSPRTGEGANYGYTF.

The J gene is TRBJ2-7, the V gene TRBV5-6; no reliable D call. The germline V gene encodes CDR1 SGHDT and CDR2 YYEEEE. V was shortened by 4 bases and J by 2 bases, with 13 bases between the two germline ends. This CDR3 spans 14 amino acids. CDR3: CASSPRMGTYEQYF. The CDR3 DNA sequence: TGTGCCAGCAGCCCCAGAATGGGCACCTACGAGCAGTACTTC.

The J gene is TRBJ2-1, the V gene TRBV14; D might be TRBD1 (5 bases). The CDR3 loop spans 14 amino acids. The ends were cut back, 4 bases at V and 4 bases at J, with 11 bases in the middle. Germline CDR1 and CDR2: SGHDN and FVKESK. The DNA of the CDR3 is TGTGCCAGCAGCCTACGACAGTTTTACAATGAGCAGTTCTTC. Protein sequence: CASSLRQFYNEQFF. The whole variable domain, filled in from reference TRBV14 and TRBJ2-1, reads EAGVTQFPSHSVIEKGQTVTLRCDPISGHDNLYWYRRVMGKEIKFLLHFVKESKQDESGMPNNRFLAERTGGTYSTLKVQPAELEDSGVYFCASSLRQFYNEQFFGPGTRLTVL.

The chain combines TRBV25-1 with TRBJ2-5; possibly TRBD1 for D (5 bases). This CDR3 is built from 14 residues. V was shortened by 2 bases and J by 3 bases, with 10 bases between the two germline ends. Germline V gene data show CDR1 as MGHDK and CDR2 as SYGVNS. CDR3 region: CASSEEGVEETQYF. DNA of the CDR3: TGTGCCAGCAGTGAAGAAGGGGTTGAAGAGACCCAGTACTTC.

The chain links TRBV7-6 to TRBJ2-7, with 9 nucleotides matching TRBD2. CDR3 length: 16 residues. After removal of 1 base from V and 6 bases from J, the junction contained 10 bases not matched to a gene. Germline loops: CDR1 SGHVS, CDR2 FNYEAQ. The CDR3 nucleotides read TGTGCCAGCAGCTTAGTAGGCCTAGCGGGACGAGGCGAGCAGTACTTC. Translating gives CASSLVGLAGRGEQYF.